This TCR beta chain was sequenced during a study of radiation and T cells in renal cell carcinoma. Study observations and caveats: Dominant CDR3 motifs occupied more repertoire in irradiated than control tumors. Compared with controls, irradiated tumors showed greater TCR clonality.

About this clone itself: What it recognizes is unknown.

The table came from immunoSEQ multiplex PCR; TCRdb's copy has only in-frame clones and leaves some out. The sample has around 16,000 clones; 45% to 70% are singletons. The treatment: treatment-naive control, cytoreductive nephrectomy. The tumor was a clear cell renal cell carcinoma. V was pared by 4 bases and J by 6 bases, with 11 bases between. The germline V gene encodes CDR1 MNHNS and CDR2 SASEGT. The CDR3 has 13 residues. Material: tumor tissue, obtained from a patient whose treatment was nephrectomy without radiotherapy. V usage is TRBV6-1 and J usage is TRBJ2-3; a possible D gene is TRBD2 (7 bases). This TCR was sampled from a man aged 45-65 years with renal cell carcinoma. The CDR3 DNA reads TGTGCCAGCAGTGTGGGAGGGGGGGATACGCAGTATTTT. Protein: CASSVGGGDTQYF.